These T cell receptor beta chains were read from a single sample in a study of T cell changes during pregnancy in multiple sclerosis. TCRdb's table, derived via immunoSEQ multiplex PCR, lists solely in-frame clones and lacks some. The repertoire includes approximately 40,000 clones, about nine tenths of them detected once, and roughly 10% sits in the top ten. Sequenced material: CD8+ T cells from peripheral blood mononuclear cells, taken in the third trimester of pregnancy. The receptors shown here come from a female donor with multiple sclerosis, enrolled in a pregnancy study. CDR3s include the opening cysteine and the closing phenylalanine or tryptophan. A D gene is named only where the DNA matches it firmly. Clone size is shown for a subset of rows, as once, few, many or a class of expanded clone.

V	D	J	size	length	CDR3	DNA
TRBV5-1	TRBD1	TRBJ1-1	NA	14	CASKSGTGNTEAFF	TGCGCCAGCAAATCTGGGACAGGGAACACTGAAGCTTTCTTT
TRBV7-9	NA	TRBJ1-2	NA	13	CASYSLGVEGYTF	TGTGCCAGCTATTCGTTAGGGGTGGAGGGCTACACCTTC
TRBV5-6	NA	TRBJ2-1	NA	13	CASLQGSYNEQFF	TGTGCCAGCCTCCAGGGGAGCTACAATGAGCAGTTCTTC
TRBV6-4	NA	TRBJ1-5	NA	13	CASSETENQPQHF	TGTGCCAGCAGTGAGACAGAGAATCAGCCCCAGCATTTT
TRBV4-2	TRBD1	TRBJ2-7	NA	16	CASSQETGTGGDEQYF	TGTGCCAGCAGCCAAGAAACCGGGACAGGGGGCGACGAGCAGTACTTC
TRBV6-5	TRBD1	TRBJ2-7	NA	15	CASSTRGRWSYEQYF	TGTGCCAGCAGTACTAGGGGGCGGTGGTCTTACGAGCAGTACTTC
TRBV9	NA	TRBJ1-2	NA	13	CASSGLANYGYTF	TGTGCCAGCAGCGGTTTAGCTAACTATGGCTACACCTTC
TRBV7-8	TRBD1	TRBJ2-2	NA	14	CASSPQGDTGELFF	TGTGCCAGCAGTCCACAGGGGGACACCGGGGAGCTGTTTTTT
TRBV27	NA	TRBJ2-1	NA	11	CASSFRGEQFF	TGTGCCAGCAGTTTTAGGGGTGAGCAGTTCTTC
TRBV6-1	NA	TRBJ1-5	NA	13	CASSSDGGQPQHF	TGTGCCAGCAGTTCAGACGGGGGGCAGCCCCAGCATTTT
TRBV6-1	TRBD1	TRBJ2-7	NA	15	CASREGKGAPYEQYF	TGTGCCAGCAGAGAGGGGAAGGGGGCCCCCTACGAGCAGTACTTC
TRBV6-5	NA	TRBJ1-2	NA	14	CASRPGTPDYGYTF	TGTGCCAGCAGACCGGGGACTCCGGATTATGGCTACACCTTC
TRBV14	NA	TRBJ2-7	NA	14	CASSQGHGGYEQYF	TGTGCCAGCAGCCAAGGACACGGGGGATACGAGCAGTACTTC
TRBV30	NA	TRBJ1-3	few	11	CAWRRTRPIYF	TGTGCCTGGAGACGGACACGACCCATATATTTT
TRBV10-3	TRBD2	TRBJ2-3	NA	16	CAISESLAGGPDTQYF	TGTGCCATCAGTGAGTCATTGGCGGGGGGGCCCGATACGCAGTATTTT
TRBV25-1	NA	TRBJ1-3	NA	14	CASSPPGSGNTIYF	TGTGCCAGCAGCCCCCCGGGTTCTGGAAACACCATATATTTT
TRBV13	NA	TRBJ1-1	NA	15	CASSPPGQLNTEAFF	TGTGCCAGCAGCCCCCCGGGACAACTGAACACTGAAGCTTTCTTT
TRBV27	NA	TRBJ1-2	once	14	CASGSLGLNYGYTF	TGTGCCAGCGGCTCATTGGGGCTTAACTATGGCTACACCTTC
TRBV19	TRBD2	TRBJ2-3	NA	16	CASSSLAGGLTDTQYF	TGTGCCAGTAGTAGCCTAGCGGGAGGACTGACAGATACGCAGTATTTT
TRBV5-1	NA	TRBJ2-1	NA	13	CASSYGTLDEQFF	TGCGCCAGCAGTTACGGGACACTCGATGAGCAGTTCTTC
TRBV6-4	TRBD2	TRBJ2-1	NA	15	CASSRTSGANNEQFF	TGTGCCAGTTCCCGGACTAGCGGGGCCAACAATGAGCAGTTCTTC
TRBV6-5	TRBD1	TRBJ1-5	NA	12	CASWNRGQPQHF	TGTGCCAGCTGGAACAGGGGCCAGCCCCAGCATTTT